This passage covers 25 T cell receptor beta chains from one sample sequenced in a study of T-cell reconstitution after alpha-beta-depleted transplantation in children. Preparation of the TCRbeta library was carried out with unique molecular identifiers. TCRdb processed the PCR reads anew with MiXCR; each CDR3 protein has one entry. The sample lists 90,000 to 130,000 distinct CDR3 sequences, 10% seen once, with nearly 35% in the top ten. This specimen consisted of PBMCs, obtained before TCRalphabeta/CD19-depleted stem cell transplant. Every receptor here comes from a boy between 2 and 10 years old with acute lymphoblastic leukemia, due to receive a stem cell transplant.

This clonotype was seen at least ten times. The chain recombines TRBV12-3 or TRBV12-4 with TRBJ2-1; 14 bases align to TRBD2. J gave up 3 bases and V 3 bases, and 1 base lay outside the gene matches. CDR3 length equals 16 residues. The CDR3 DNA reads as TGTGCCAGCAGTTTGGGGACTAGCGGGAGCTACAATGAGCAGTTCTTC. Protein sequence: CASSLGTSGSYNEQFF.

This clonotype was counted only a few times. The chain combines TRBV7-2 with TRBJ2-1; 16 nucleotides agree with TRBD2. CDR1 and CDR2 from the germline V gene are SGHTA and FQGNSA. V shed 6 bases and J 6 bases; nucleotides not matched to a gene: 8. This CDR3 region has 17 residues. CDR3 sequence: CASSPGLAGGPRNEQFF. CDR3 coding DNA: TGTGCCAGCAGTCCGGGACTAGCGGGAGGGCCGCGCAATGAGCAGTTCTTC.

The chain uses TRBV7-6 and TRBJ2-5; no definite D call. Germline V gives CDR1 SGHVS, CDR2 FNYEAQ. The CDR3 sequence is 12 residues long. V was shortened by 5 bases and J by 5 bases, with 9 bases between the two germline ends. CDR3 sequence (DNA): TGTGCCAGCAGCCCCCATGGGGAGACCCAGTACTTC. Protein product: CASSPHGETQYF.

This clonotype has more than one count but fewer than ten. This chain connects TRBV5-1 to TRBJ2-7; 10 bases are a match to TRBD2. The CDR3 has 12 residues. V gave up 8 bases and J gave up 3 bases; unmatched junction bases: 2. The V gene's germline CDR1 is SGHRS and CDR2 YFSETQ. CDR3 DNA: TGCGCCAGTGGGACTAGCGTCTACGAGCAGTACTTC. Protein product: CASGTSVYEQYF.

The chain's CDR3 is CSARTSGYNEQFF. CDR3 nucleotides: TGCAGTGCTAGGACTAGCGGTTACAATGAGCAGTTCTTC. The gene calls are TRBV20-1 and TRBJ2-1; the match to TRBD2 covers 9 bases. The CDR3 covers 13 residues. The germline V gene encodes CDR1 DFQATT and CDR2 SNEGSKA (reference sequence). V was clipped by 3 bases and J by 4 bases; unmatched bases: 1.

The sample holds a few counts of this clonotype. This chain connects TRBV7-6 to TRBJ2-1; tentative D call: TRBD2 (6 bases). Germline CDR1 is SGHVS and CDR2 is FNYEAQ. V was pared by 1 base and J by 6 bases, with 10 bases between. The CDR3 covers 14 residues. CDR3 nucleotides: TGTGCCAGCAGCTTAGATATGGGGGGCAATGAGCAGTTCTTC. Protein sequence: CASSLDMGGNEQFF.

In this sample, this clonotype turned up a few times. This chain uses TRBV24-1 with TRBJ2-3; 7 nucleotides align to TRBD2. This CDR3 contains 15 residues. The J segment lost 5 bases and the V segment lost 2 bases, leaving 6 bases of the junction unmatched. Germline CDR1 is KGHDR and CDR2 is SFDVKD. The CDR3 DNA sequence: TGTGCCACCAGTGATTCACTAGCGCCTCAAGATACGCAGTATTTT. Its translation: CATSDSLAPQDTQYF.

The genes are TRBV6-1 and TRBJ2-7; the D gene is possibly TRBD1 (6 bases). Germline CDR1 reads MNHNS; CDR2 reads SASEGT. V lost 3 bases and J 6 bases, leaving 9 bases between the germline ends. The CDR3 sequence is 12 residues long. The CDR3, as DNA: TGTGCCAGCAGTGACAGGGGATTCGAGCAGTACTTC. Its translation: CASSDRGFEQYF.

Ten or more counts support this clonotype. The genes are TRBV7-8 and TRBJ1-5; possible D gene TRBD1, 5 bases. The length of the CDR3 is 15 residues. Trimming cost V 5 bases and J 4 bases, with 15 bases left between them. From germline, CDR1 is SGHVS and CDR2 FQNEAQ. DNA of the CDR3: TGTGCCAGCAGCAACTGGGGCCAGCAGAATCAGCCCCAGCATTTT. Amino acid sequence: CASSNWGQQNQPQHF.

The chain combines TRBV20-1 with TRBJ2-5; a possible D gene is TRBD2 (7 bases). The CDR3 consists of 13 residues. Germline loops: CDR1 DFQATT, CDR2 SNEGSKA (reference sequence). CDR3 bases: TGCAGCTCAGAAAGGGGGGGCGGAGAGACCCAGTACTTC. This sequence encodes CSSERGGGETQYF.

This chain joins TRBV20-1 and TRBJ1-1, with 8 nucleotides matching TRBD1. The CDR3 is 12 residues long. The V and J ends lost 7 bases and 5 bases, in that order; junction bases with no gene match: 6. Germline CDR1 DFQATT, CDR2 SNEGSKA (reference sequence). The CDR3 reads CSVKRQGTEAFF. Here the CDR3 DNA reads TGCAGTGTCAAAAGACAGGGGACTGAAGCTTTCTTT.

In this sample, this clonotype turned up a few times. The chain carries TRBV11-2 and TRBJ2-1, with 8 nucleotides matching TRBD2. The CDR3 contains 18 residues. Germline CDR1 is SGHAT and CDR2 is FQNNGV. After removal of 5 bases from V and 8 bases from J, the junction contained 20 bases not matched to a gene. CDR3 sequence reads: CASSNPPPREGRRYEQFF. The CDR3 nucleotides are TGTGCCAGCAGCAACCCCCCGCCCCGGGAGGGCCGGCGATATGAGCAGTTCTTC.

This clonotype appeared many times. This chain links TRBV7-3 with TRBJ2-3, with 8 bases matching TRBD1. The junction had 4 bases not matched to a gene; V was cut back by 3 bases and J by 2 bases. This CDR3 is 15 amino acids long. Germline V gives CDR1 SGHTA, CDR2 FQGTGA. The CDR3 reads CASSLTGDPTDTQYF. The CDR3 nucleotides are TGTGCCAGCAGCTTGACAGGGGATCCCACAGATACGCAGTATTTT.

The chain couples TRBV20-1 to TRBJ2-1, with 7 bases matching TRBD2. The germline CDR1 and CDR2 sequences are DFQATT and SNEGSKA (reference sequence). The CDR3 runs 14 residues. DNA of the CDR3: TGCACCCCGCGCCGGCGGGAGCACTACAATGAGCAGTTCTTC. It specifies CTPRRREHYNEQFF.

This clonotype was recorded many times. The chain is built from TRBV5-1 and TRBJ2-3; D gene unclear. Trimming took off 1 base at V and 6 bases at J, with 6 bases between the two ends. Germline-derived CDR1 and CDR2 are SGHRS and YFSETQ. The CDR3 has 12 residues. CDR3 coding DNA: TGCGCCAGCAGCTTGTTACGGGATACGCAGTATTTT. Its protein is CASSLLRDTQYF.

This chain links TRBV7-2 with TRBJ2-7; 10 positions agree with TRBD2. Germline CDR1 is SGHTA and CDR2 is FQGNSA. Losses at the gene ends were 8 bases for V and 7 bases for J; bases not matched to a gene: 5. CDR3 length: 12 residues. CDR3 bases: TGTGCCAGCGGAGAGCGGGAGGGTGAGCAGTACTTC. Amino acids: CASGEREGEQYF.

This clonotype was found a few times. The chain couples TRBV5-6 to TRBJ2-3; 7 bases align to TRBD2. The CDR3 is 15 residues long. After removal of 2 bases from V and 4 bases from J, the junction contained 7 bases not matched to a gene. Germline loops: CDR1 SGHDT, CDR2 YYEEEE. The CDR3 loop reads CASSFNAGRSDTQYF. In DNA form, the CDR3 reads TGTGCCAGCAGCTTTAATGCCGGGAGGTCAGATACGCAGTATTTT.

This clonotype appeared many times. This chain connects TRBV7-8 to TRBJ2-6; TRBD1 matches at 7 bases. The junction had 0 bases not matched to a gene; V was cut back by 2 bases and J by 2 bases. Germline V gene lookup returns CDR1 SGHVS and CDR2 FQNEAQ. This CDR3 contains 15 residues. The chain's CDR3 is CASSLRGPGANVLTF. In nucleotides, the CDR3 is TGTGCCAGCAGCTTAAGGGGGCCTGGGGCCAACGTCCTGACTTTC.

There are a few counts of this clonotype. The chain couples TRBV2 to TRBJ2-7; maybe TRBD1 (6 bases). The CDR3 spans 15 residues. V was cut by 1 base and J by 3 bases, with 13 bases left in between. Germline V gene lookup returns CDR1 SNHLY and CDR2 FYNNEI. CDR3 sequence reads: CASSEGQGTFYEQYF. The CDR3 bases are TGTGCCAGCAGTGAAGGGCAGGGGACGTTCTACGAGCAGTACTTC.

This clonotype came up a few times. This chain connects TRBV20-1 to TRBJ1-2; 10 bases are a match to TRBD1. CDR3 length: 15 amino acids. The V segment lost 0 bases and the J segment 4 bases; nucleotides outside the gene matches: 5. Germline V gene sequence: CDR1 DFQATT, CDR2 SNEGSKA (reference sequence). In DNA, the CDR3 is TGCAGTGCTAGAGAACGGGACAGGGGAGTCTATGGCTACACCTTC. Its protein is CSARERDRGVYGYTF.

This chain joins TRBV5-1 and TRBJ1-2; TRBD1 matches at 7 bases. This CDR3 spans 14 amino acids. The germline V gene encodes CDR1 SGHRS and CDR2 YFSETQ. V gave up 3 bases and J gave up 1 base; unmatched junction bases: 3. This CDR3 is CASSWDSRNYGYTF. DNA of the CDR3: TGCGCCAGCAGCTGGGACAGTCGTAACTATGGCTACACCTTC.

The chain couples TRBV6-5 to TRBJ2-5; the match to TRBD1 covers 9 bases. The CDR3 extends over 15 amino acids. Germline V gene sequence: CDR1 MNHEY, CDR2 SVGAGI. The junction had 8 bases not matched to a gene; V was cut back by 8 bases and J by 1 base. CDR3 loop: CASSLEDRGQETQYF. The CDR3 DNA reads TGTGCCAGCTCCCTTGAGGACAGGGGCCAAGAGACCCAGTACTTC.

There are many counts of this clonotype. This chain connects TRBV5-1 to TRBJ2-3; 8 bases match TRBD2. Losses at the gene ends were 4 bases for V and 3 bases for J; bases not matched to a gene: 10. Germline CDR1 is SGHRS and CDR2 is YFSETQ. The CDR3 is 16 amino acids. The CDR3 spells CASSPRKGGRTDTQYF. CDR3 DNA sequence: TGCGCCAGCAGCCCTCGGAAGGGCGGGAGGACAGATACGCAGTATTTT.

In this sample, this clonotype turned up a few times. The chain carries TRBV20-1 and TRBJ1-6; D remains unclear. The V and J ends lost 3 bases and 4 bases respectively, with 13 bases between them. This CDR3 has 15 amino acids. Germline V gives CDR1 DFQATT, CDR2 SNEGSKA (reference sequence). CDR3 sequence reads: CSARPRQHYNSPLHF. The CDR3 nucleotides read TGCAGTGCTAGGCCCAGACAACATTATAATTCACCCCTCCACTTT.

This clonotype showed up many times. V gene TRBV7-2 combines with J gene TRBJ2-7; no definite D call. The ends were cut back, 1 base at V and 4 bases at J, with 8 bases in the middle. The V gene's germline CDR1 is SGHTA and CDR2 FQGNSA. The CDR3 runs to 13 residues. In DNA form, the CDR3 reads TGTGCCAGCAGCTTAGGGCAGAGATACGAGCAGTACTTC. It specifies CASSLGQRYEQYF.